This TCR beta chain originates from a study of cytomegalovirus exposure and HLA in healthy donors. Study results and caveats: The listing of 150 to 200 TCR beta chains classed them as cytomegalovirus-associated. By HLA locus, TCR association rates varied in a later analysis, with DRB1 showing the most and HLA-C the fewest. Versus the approximately 700-donor mean, an Asian-associated ancestry cluster reportedly showed fewer N-insertions in a later analysis.

A remark on this clone: Antigen unknown.

Germline V gene data show CDR1 as MDHEN and CDR2 as SYDVKM. The CDR3 is 21 amino acids. The primer mix had 60 Vbeta and 13 Jbeta primers. The data were produced by immunoSEQ multiplex PCR, yet TCRdb's version contains in-frame clones alone and is incomplete. This sample has more than 85,000 clones, with roughly two thirds found just once. The chain combines TRBV28 with TRBJ2-5; possibly TRBD1 for D (8 bases). Matching the DNA end better, TRBJ2-7 makes the J call doubtful. The clonotype comes from a young man in good health and CMV-seronegative. Sequenced material: PBMCs. The CDR3 bases are TGTGCCAGCAGTTTACCACTCGAGCGGGATGGACACTGGACAGGGTCCTACGAGCAGTACTTC. This sequence encodes CASSLPLERDGHWTGSYEQYF.